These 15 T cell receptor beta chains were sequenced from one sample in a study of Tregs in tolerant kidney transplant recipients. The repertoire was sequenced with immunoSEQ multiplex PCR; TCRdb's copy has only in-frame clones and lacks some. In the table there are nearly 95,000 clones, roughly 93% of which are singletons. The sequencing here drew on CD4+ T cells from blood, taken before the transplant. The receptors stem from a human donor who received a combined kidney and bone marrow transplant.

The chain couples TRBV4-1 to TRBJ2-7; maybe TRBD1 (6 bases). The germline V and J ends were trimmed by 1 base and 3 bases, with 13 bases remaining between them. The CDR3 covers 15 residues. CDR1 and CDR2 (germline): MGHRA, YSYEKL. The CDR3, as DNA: TGCGCCAGCAGCCAAGCTCGGACAGCAGACTACGAGCAGTACTTC. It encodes CASSQARTADYEQYF.

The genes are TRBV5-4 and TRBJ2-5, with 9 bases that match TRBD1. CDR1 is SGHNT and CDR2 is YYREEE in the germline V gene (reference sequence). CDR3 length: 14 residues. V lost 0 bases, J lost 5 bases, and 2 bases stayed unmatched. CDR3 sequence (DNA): TGTGCCAGCAGCTTGGCCGGGACAGGGGAGACCCAGTACTTC. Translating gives CASSLAGTGETQYF.

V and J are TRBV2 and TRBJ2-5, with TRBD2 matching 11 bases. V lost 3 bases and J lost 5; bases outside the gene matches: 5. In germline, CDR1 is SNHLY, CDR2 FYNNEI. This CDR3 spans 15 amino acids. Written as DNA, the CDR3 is TGTGCCAGCAGTGAGGGACTAGCGGATCTGGAGACCCAGTACTTC. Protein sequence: CASSEGLADLETQYF. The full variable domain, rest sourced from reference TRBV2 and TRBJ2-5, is EPEVTQTPSHQVTQMGQEVILRCVPISNHLYFYWYRQILGQKVEFLVSFYNNEISEKSEIFDDQFSVERPDGSNFTLKIRSTKLEDSAMYFCASSEGLADLETQYFGPGTRLLVL.

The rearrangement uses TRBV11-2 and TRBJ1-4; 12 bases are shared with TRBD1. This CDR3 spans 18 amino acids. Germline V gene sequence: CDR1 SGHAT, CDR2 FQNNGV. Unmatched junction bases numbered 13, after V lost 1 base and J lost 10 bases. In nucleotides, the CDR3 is TGTGCCAGCAGCTTAGTTTCAATTTCCGGGACAGGGGGCGCAAAACTGTTTTTT. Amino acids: CASSLVSISGTGGAKLFF.

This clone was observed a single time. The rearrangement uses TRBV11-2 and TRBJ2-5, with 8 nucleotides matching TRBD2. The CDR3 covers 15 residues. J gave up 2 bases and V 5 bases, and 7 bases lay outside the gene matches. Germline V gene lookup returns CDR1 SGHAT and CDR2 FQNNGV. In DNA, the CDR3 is TGTGCCAGCAGCCCTCAGCGGGGGTTACAAGAGACCCAGTACTTC. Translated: CASSPQRGLQETQYF.

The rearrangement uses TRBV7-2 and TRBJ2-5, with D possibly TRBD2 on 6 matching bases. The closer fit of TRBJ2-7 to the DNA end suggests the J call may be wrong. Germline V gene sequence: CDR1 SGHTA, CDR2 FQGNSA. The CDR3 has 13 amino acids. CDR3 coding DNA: TGTGCCAGCAGCCCCACTAGCAGCTACGAGCAGTACTTC. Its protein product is CASSPTSSYEQYF.

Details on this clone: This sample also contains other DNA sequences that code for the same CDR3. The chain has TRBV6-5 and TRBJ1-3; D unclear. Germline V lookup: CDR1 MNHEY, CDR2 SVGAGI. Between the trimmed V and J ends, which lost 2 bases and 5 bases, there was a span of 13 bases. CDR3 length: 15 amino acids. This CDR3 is CASSYGLASRNTIYF. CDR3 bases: TGTGCCAGCAGTTACGGTCTGGCTTCGAGAAACACCATATATTTT.

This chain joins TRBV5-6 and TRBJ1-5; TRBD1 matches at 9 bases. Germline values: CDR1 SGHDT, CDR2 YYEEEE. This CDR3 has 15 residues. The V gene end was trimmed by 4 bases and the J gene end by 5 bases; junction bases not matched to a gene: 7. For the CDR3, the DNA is TGTGCCAGCAGCCAGACAGGGGGATGGGATCAGCCCCAGCATTTT. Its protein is CASSQTGGWDQPQHF.

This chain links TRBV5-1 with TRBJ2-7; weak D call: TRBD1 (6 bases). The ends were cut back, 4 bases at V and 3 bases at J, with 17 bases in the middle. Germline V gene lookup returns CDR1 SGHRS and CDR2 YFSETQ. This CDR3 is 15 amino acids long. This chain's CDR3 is CASSLGQPIVYEQYF. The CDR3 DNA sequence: TGCGCCAGCAGCCTGGGACAACCGATCGTCTACGAGCAGTACTTC.

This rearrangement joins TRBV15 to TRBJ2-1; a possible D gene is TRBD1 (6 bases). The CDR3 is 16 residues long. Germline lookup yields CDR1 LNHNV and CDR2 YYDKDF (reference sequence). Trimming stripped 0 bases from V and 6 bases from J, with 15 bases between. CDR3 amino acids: CATSRDRAGVGNEQFF. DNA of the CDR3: TGTGCCACCAGCAGAGATAGGGCAGGGGTCGGCAATGAGCAGTTCTTC.

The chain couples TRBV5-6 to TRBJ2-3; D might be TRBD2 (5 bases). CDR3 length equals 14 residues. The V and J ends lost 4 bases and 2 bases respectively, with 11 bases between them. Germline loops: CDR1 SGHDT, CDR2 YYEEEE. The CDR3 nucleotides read TGTGCCAGCAGCCCGACTATACCCACAGATACGCAGTATTTT. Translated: CASSPTIPTDTQYF.

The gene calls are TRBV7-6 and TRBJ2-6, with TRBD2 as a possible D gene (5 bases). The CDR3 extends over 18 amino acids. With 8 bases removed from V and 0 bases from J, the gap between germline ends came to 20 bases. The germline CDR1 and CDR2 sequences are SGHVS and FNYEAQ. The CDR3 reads CASHRGGRLSSGANVLTF. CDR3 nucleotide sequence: TGTGCCAGCCACCGGGGTGGGCGGCTTAGCTCTGGGGCCAACGTCCTGACTTTC.

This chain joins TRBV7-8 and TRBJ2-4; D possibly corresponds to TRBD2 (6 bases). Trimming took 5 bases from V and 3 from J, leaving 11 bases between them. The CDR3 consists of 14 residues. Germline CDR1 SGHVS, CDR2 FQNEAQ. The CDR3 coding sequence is TGTGCCAGCAGCAGAGAGGGACTCAAAAACATTCAGTACTTC. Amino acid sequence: CASSREGLKNIQYF.

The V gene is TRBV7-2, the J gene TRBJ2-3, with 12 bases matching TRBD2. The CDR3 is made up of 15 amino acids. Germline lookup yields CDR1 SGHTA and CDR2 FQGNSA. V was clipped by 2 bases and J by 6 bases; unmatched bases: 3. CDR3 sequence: CASSLLGTSGDTQYF. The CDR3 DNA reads TGTGCCAGCAGCTTACTGGGGACTAGCGGGGATACGCAGTATTTT.

CDR3 nucleotide sequence: TGCGCCAGCAGTGAGTCGACGCCGGGACTAACGGGTTACGAGCAGTACTTC. Its translation: CASSESTPGLTGYEQYF. V usage is TRBV10-2 and J usage is TRBJ2-7, with 7 bases matching TRBD2. This CDR3 has 17 residues. The germline V gene has CDR1 WSHSY and CDR2 SAAADI. V shed 0 bases and J 4 bases; nucleotides not matched to a gene: 12.